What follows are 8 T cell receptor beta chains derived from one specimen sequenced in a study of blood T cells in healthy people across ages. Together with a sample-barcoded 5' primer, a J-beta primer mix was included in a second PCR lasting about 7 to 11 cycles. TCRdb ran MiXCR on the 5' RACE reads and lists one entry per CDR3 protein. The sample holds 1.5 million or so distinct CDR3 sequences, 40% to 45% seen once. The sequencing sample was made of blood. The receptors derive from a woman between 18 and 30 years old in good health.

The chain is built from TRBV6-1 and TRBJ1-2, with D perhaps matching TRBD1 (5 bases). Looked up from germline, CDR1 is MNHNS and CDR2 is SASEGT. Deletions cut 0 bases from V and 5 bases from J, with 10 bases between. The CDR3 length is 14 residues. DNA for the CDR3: TGTGCCAGCAGTGAAGCTCCAGGGTCGTATGGCTACACCTTC. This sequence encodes CASSEAPGSYGYTF.

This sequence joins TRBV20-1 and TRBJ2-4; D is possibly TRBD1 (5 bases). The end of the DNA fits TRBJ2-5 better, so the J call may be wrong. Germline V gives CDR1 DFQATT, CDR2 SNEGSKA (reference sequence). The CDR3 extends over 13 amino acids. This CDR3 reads CSAATALSGTQYF. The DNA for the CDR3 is TGCAGTGCCGCGACAGCCTTAAGTGGGACCCAGTACTTC.

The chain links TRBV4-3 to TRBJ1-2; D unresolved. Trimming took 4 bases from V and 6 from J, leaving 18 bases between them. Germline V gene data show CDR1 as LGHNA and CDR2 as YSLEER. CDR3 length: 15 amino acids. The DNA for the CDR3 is TGCGCCAGCAGCCCAAGGTACCCTCCTCGCCATGGCTACACCTTC. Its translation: CASSPRYPPRHGYTF.

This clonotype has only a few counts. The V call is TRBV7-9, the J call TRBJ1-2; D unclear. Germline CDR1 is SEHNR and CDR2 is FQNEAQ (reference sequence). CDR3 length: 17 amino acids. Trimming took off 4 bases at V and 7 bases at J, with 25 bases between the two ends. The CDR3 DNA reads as TGTGCCAGCAGCTATTTACCCGCACCGGATCCAGCATCTGGCTACACCTTC. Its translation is CASSYLPAPDPASGYTF.

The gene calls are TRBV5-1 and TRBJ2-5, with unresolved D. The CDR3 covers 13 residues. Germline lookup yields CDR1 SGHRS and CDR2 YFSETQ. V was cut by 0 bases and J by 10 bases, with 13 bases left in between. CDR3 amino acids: CASSLGPEEHQYF. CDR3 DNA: TGCGCCAGCAGCTTGGGGCCAGAGGAGCACCAGTACTTC.

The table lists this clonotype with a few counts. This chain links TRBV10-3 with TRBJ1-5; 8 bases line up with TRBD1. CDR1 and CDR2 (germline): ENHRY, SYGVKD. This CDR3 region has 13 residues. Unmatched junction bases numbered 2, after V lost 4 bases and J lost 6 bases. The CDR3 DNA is TGTGCCATCAGTGTGGACAGGGCTCAGCCCCAGCATTTT. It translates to CAISVDRAQPQHF.

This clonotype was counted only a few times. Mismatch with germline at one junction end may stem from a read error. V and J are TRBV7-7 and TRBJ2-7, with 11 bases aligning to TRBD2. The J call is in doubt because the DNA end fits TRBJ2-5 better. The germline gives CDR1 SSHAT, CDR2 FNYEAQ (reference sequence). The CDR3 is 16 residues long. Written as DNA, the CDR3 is TGTGCTAGCAGCGACATAACTAGCGGGAGATTTGAGACCCAGTACTTC. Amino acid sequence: CASSDITSGRFETQYF.

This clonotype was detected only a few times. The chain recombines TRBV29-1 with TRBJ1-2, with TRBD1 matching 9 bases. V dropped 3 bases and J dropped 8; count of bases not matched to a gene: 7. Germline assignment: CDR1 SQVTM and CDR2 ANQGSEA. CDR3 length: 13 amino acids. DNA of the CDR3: TGCAGCGTTGAGGTACAGGGGGCGCGAGGCTACACCTTC. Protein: CSVEVQGARGYTF.